The 27 T cell receptor beta chains given below trace back to one sample, sequenced in a study of blood T cell repertoires in COVID-19. Clones were read by immunoSEQ multiplex PCR, and TCRdb kept only the in-frame ones, dropping some. The repertoire holds under 130,000 clones, with 85% as singletons. The specimen sequenced was peripheral blood. These receptors came from a human donor in a cohort sampled during active COVID-19.

To note about this clone: A read error may account for a junction end that differs from germline. The chain uses TRBV7-7 and TRBJ2-1; tentative D call: TRBD1 (5 bases). From germline, CDR1 is SSHAT and CDR2 FNYEAQ (reference sequence). This CDR3 contains 14 residues. In DNA form, the CDR3 reads TGTGCTAGCAGCTTAGGGGCAGCTTACAATGAGCAGTTCTTC. It encodes CASSLGAAYNEQFF.

This sequence joins TRBV5-1 and TRBJ2-6, with D possibly being TRBD2 (5 bases). Germline V CDR1 and CDR2: SGHRS, YFSETQ. V was clipped by 4 bases and J by 2 bases, with 16 bases between them. The CDR3 has 17 amino acids. CDR3: CASSPAGLVTGANVLTF. In DNA form, the CDR3 reads TGCGCCAGCAGCCCGGCGGGTCTCGTGACTGGGGCCAACGTCCTGACTTTC.

This chain uses TRBV5-1 with TRBJ2-1; the match to TRBD2 covers 9 bases. Germline V gene lookup returns CDR1 SGHRS and CDR2 YFSETQ. The CDR3 spans 16 residues. Trimming cost V 3 bases and J 1 base; bases outside gene matches: 5. The CDR3: CASSSLAGSSYNEQFF. As DNA, the CDR3 is TGCGCCAGCAGCTCGCTAGCGGGATCTTCCTACAATGAGCAGTTCTTC.

Note on this clone: An end of the junction does not agree with germline; a read error may underlie this. V is TRBV15 and J is TRBJ2-3; a weak D match, TRBD1 (6 bases). This CDR3 spans 15 amino acids. Germline V gene sequence: CDR1 LNHNV, CDR2 YYDKDF (reference sequence). CDR3: CASSSRGSGTDTQYF. In nucleotides, the CDR3 is TGTGCCAGCAGCTCCAGGGGTTCCGGCACAGATACGCAGTATTTT.

This clone was detected only once. V and J are TRBV5-6 and TRBJ1-2; 7 nucleotides align to TRBD1. Germline V gene lookup returns CDR1 SGHDT and CDR2 YYEEEE. J lost 8 bases, V lost 4 bases, and 8 bases had no gene match. The CDR3 contains 13 residues. In DNA form, the CDR3 reads TGTGCCAGCAGCGGGGAGACAGGGAACGGCTACACCTTC. It codes for CASSGETGNGYTF.

V is TRBV20-1 and J is TRBJ2-1; the match to TRBD2 covers 9 bases. CDR1 and CDR2 (germline): DFQATT, SNEGSKA (reference sequence). The CDR3 spans 16 residues. After removal of 3 bases from V and 6 bases from J, the junction contained 12 bases not matched to a gene. DNA of the CDR3: TGCAGTGCTAGTGACTTTCTAGCGGGGCGGGGCAATGAGCAGTTCTTC. It is translated as CSASDFLAGRGNEQFF.

The chain has TRBV20-1 and TRBJ2-3, with no clear D. The CDR3 totals 11 residues. V lost 6 bases and J lost 4, with 8 bases in between. In germline, CDR1 is DFQATT, CDR2 SNEGSKA (reference sequence). CDR3 loop: CSAMEPDTQYF. The CDR3 DNA is TGCAGTGCGATGGAGCCAGATACGCAGTATTTT.

The chain carries TRBV7-2 and TRBJ2-2; 7 positions match TRBD2. CDR1 is SGHTA, CDR2 FQGNSA, per germline. V was pared by 1 base and J by 5 bases, with 10 bases of the junction left unmatched. The CDR3 loop spans 17 amino acids. The CDR3 is CASSLEGLAAETGELFF. The CDR3 DNA follows: TGTGCCAGCAGCTTAGAAGGTCTAGCGGCTGAAACCGGGGAGCTGTTTTTT.

V and J are TRBV5-1 and TRBJ1-5; D is possibly TRBD1 (6 bases). This CDR3 comprises 15 residues. V lost 3 bases, J lost 2 bases, and 12 bases lay in between. CDR1 SGHRS and CDR2 YFSETQ come from the germline V gene. The CDR3 DNA sequence: TGCGCCAGCAGCTGGTCAGGGGACGGCAATCAGCCCCAGCATTTT. Encoded protein: CASSWSGDGNQPQHF. Filled out from reference TRBV5-1 and TRBJ1-5, the complete variable domain reads KAGVTQTPRYLIKTRGQQVTLSCSPISGHRSVSWYQQTPGQGLQFLFEYFSETQRNKGNFPGRFSGRQFSNSRSEMNVSTLELGDSALYLCASSWSGDGNQPQHFGDGTRLSIL.

J is TRBJ2-7 and V is TRBV12-3 or TRBV12-4; a possible D gene is TRBD1 (6 bases). V lost 2 bases to trimming and J lost 6 bases, with 11 bases between them. The CDR3 totals 13 residues. CDR3 DNA sequence: TGTGCCAGCAGTTTATTTTCAGGGGTCGAGCAGTACTTC. Translated: CASSLFSGVEQYF.

The genes are TRBV6-6 and TRBJ2-7; possibly TRBD2 for D (5 bases). Trimming left V 5 bases short and J 9 bases short, with 17 bases between. The CDR3 consists of 13 residues. Per the germline V gene, CDR1 is MNHNY and CDR2 is SVGAGI (reference sequence). Written as DNA, the CDR3 is TGTGCCAGCAGTCTCGATCCGCGGGTGCCGCAGTACTTC. Translating it yields CASSLDPRVPQYF.

The chain carries TRBV2 and TRBJ2-7; TRBD2 matches at 8 bases. CDR1 is SNHLY, CDR2 FYNNEI, per germline. CDR3 length: 13 amino acids. The J segment lost 2 bases and the V segment lost 10 bases, leaving 7 bases of the junction unmatched. As DNA, the CDR3 is TGTGCCATCTTGACTAGCGCACCCTACGAGCAGTACTTC. It encodes CAILTSAPYEQYF.

The chain is built from TRBV7-8 and TRBJ2-1; 8 bases agree with TRBD2. V was clipped by 1 base and J by 8 bases; unmatched bases: 7. This CDR3 comprises 15 residues. From germline, CDR1 is SGHVS and CDR2 FQNEAQ. CDR3 bases: TGTGCCAGCAGCTTAGAGCGGGAGAGGCAATATGAGCAGTTCTTC. It specifies CASSLERERQYEQFF.

The V gene is TRBV7-3, the J gene TRBJ1-1; the match to TRBD1 covers 9 bases. The CDR3 is made up of 14 amino acids. V lost 1 base to trimming and J lost 4 bases; unmatched junction nucleotides: 1. Germline V CDR1 and CDR2: SGHTA, FQGTGA. The CDR3 here is CASSLRGQGTEAFF. CDR3 sequence (DNA): TGTGCCAGCAGCTTAAGGGGACAGGGCACTGAAGCTTTCTTT.

V gene TRBV5-1 combines with J gene TRBJ1-2; weak D call: TRBD1 (6 bases). V was pared by 0 bases and J by 7 bases, with 16 bases between. CDR1 and CDR2 from the germline V gene are SGHRS and YFSETQ. The CDR3 covers 15 residues. DNA of the CDR3: TGCGCCAGCAGCTTGGTGGCGGGGGCCCAGGGTGGCTACACCTTC. Amino acid sequence: CASSLVAGAQGGYTF.

The genes are TRBV6-1 and TRBJ1-2; tentatively, D is TRBD1 (5 bases). Trimming removed 2 bases from V and 4 bases from J, with 11 bases in between. The germline V gene encodes CDR1 MNHNS and CDR2 SASEGT. The length of the CDR3 is 14 residues. The CDR3 DNA reads TGTGCCAGCAGTGAAAGGCAGGGTACCTATGGCTACACCTTC. Protein product: CASSERQGTYGYTF.

The J gene is TRBJ2-1, the V gene TRBV12-3 or TRBV12-4; maybe TRBD2 (5 bases). V gave up 6 bases and J gave up 10 bases, with 13 bases separating them. This CDR3 is 12 amino acids long. This CDR3 is CASRYRGEEQFF. CDR3 in DNA: TGTGCCAGCAGGTACCGGGGAGAGGAGCAGTTCTTC.

This chain joins TRBV7-8 and TRBJ1-6, with unresolved D. Per the germline V gene, CDR1 is SGHVS and CDR2 is FQNEAQ. V was cut by 1 base and J by 10 bases, with 14 bases left in between. The CDR3 has 15 amino acids. CDR3 sequence reads: CASSLGVAASSPLHF. As DNA, the CDR3 is TGTGCCAGCAGCTTAGGGGTTGCGGCGTCGTCACCCCTCCACTTT. Looking up the rest from reference TRBV7-8 and TRBJ1-6 gives the full variable domain: GAGVSQSPRYKVAKRGQDVALRCDPISGHVSLFWYQQALGQGPEFLTYFQNEAQLDKSGLPSDRFFAERPEGSVSTLKIQRTQQEDSAVYLCASSLGVAASSPLHFGNGTRLTVT.

CDR3 amino acids: CASSQGGGRRGQETQYF. CDR3 coding DNA: TGCGCCAGCAGCCAAGGGGGGGGCCGTCGGGGGCAAGAGACCCAGTACTTC. The V gene is TRBV4-3, the J gene TRBJ2-5; D might be TRBD2 (7 bases). The ends were cut back, 1 base at V and 2 bases at J, with 17 bases in the middle. The germline V gene encodes CDR1 LGHNA and CDR2 YSLEER. The CDR3 loop spans 17 amino acids.

The V call is TRBV10-3, the J call TRBJ2-1; TRBD2 matches at 8 bases. This CDR3 is 15 amino acids long. J lost 0 bases, V lost 5 bases, and 3 bases had no gene match. CDR1 and CDR2 (germline): ENHRY, SYGVKD. The CDR3: CAISSGTSSYNEQFF. The CDR3, as DNA: TGTGCCATCAGTTCCGGGACTAGCTCCTACAATGAGCAGTTCTTC.

This clone has only one observation. The rearrangement uses TRBV2 and TRBJ2-3; possibly TRBD1 for D (8 bases). V shed 3 bases and J shed 4 bases, with 14 bases lying between them. The CDR3 runs 15 residues. The V gene's germline CDR1 is SNHLY and CDR2 FYNNEI. CDR3 bases: TGTGCCAGCAGTGATGTACAGGGGGGGGCAGATACGCAGTATTTT. It translates to CASSDVQGGADTQYF.

A single count supports this clone. The V gene is TRBV9, the J gene TRBJ2-2, with 7 bases aligning to TRBD1. Germline V gene lookup returns CDR1 SGDLS and CDR2 YYNGEE. The junction had 6 bases not matched to a gene; V was cut back by 4 bases and J by 0 bases. The CDR3 sequence is 16 residues long. CDR3 DNA: TGTGCCAGCAGCCCGGGACAGCTTACGAACACCGGGGAGCTGTTTTTT. This sequence encodes CASSPGQLTNTGELFF. The whole variable domain, filled in from reference TRBV9 and TRBJ2-2, reads DSGVTQTPKHLITATGQRVTLRCSPRSGDLSVYWYQQSLDQGLQFLIQYYNGEERAKGNILERFSAQQFPDLHSELNLSSLELGDSALYFCASSPGQLTNTGELFFGEGSRLTVL.

This clone was seen more than once but under ten times. This chain connects TRBV28 to TRBJ1-5; 9 nucleotides line up with TRBD1. The V gene end was trimmed by 3 bases and the J gene end by 4 bases; junction bases not matched to a gene: 4. CDR3 size: 15 residues. Germline loops: CDR1 MDHEN, CDR2 SYDVKM. The chain's CDR3 is CASSFEQGANQPQHF. The CDR3 DNA reads as TGTGCCAGCAGTTTTGAACAGGGGGCGAATCAGCCCCAGCATTTT.

The chain combines TRBV5-1 with TRBJ1-3, with D tentatively TRBD1 (5 bases). Between the trimmed V and J ends, which lost 0 bases and 3 bases, there was a span of 13 bases. The CDR3 is 16 amino acids. The germline gives CDR1 SGHRS, CDR2 YFSETQ. CDR3 nucleotide sequence: TGCGCCAGCAGCTTGGTGGGGGGGATCCTTGGAAACACCATATATTTT. Its translation: CASSLVGGILGNTIYF.

This clone appeared a few times. The V and J genes are TRBV28 and TRBJ1-4; 7 bases map to TRBD1. The germline V gene has CDR1 MDHEN and CDR2 SYDVKM. V lost 6 bases to trimming and J lost 8 bases; unmatched junction nucleotides: 3. The CDR3 covers 12 residues. This CDR3 is CASRETGEKLFF. The CDR3 nucleotides are TGTGCCAGCAGGGAGACAGGGGAAAAACTGTTTTTT.

The chain has TRBV5-1 and TRBJ2-2; 10 bases fit TRBD1. This CDR3 comprises 15 residues. Germline CDR1 reads SGHRS; CDR2 reads YFSETQ. The V segment lost 4 bases and the J segment 4 bases; nucleotides outside the gene matches: 4. The CDR3 DNA follows: TGCGCCAGCAGCCGGGACAGGGGTGGCACCGGGGAGCTGTTTTTT. Encoded protein: CASSRDRGGTGELFF.

The genes are TRBV5-1 and TRBJ1-5; 8 nucleotides agree with TRBD1. The V gene's germline CDR1 is SGHRS and CDR2 YFSETQ. The J segment lost 0 bases and the V segment lost 4 bases, leaving 9 bases of the junction unmatched. The CDR3 is made up of 17 amino acids. The CDR3 region has the DNA TGCGCCAGCAGCCCCGGGACAGGAGTTCTTAGCAATCAGCCCCAGCATTTT. Translated, it gives CASSPGTGVLSNQPQHF. The variable domain in full, with the rest retrieved from reference TRBV5-1 and TRBJ1-5, is KAGVTQTPRYLIKTRGQQVTLSCSPISGHRSVSWYQQTPGQGLQFLFEYFSETQRNKGNFPGRFSGRQFSNSRSEMNVSTLELGDSALYLCASSPGTGVLSNQPQHFGDGTRLSIL.